The 20 T cell receptor beta chains below all came from one sample that was sequenced in a study of blood T cell repertoires in COVID-19. Method: immunoSEQ multiplex PCR; TCRdb's copy keeps in-frame clones and lacks some. The sample includes under 200,000 clones, approximately 79% of them seen just once. Sequencing input: peripheral blood. These receptors all come from a woman aged 80 or over with acute or convalescent COVID-19.

This clone was seen a single time. The chain has TRBV28 and TRBJ1-1, with D unclear. The CDR3 is made up of 13 amino acids. The V end was cut by 2 bases, the J end by 3 bases, with 7 bases between. Looked up from germline, CDR1 is MDHEN and CDR2 is SYDVKM. The CDR3 nucleotides read TGTGCCAGCAGTTTAAGTGAGGACACTGAAGCTTTCTTT. Encoded protein: CASSLSEDTEAFF.

There are many counts of this clone. For the CDR3, the DNA is TGTGCCAGCATTTCTCTTACGACAGGGAGGAGCACTGAAGCTTTCTTT. It translates to CASISLTTGRSTEAFF. This sequence joins TRBV28 and TRBJ1-1; 7 bases fit TRBD1. V trimming: 7 bases; J trimming: 4 bases; junction bases outside the gene matches: 15. CDR3 size: 16 residues. Germline V gene sequence: CDR1 MDHEN, CDR2 SYDVKM.

This clone was seen only a few times. The chain uses TRBV6-5 and TRBJ2-3; 7 nucleotides line up with TRBD2. In germline, CDR1 is MNHEY, CDR2 SVGAGI. J was trimmed by 2 bases and V by 8 bases; bases with no gene match: 1. This CDR3 spans 12 amino acids. CDR3 in DNA: TGTGCCAGCGGGGACTACACAGATACGCAGTATTTT. Translated: CASGDYTDTQYF.

This clone occurred a few times. This rearrangement joins TRBV7-9 to TRBJ2-3; a possible D gene is TRBD2 (6 bases). Trimming cost V 1 base and J 2 bases, with 10 bases left between them. Germline V gene sequence: CDR1 SEHNR, CDR2 FQNEAQ (reference sequence). The CDR3 covers 15 residues. Written as DNA, the CDR3 is TGTGCCAGCAGCTTAGGGACTACCGACACAGATACGCAGTATTTT. Amino acid sequence: CASSLGTTDTDTQYF.

The CDR3 DNA sequence: TGTGCCAGCAGTTTCCTGGGGGCTACCTACGAGCAGTACTTC. The encoded protein is CASSFLGATYEQYF. The chain links TRBV6-6 to TRBJ2-7; tentatively, D is TRBD1 (6 bases). The CDR3 contains 14 residues. Germline CDR1 reads MNHNY; CDR2 reads SVGAGI (reference sequence). V lost 4 bases and J 2 bases, leaving 12 bases between the germline ends.

This clone was recorded at least ten times. The CDR3 sequence is CASSPSRAGTAYEQYF. As DNA, the CDR3 is TGTGCCAGCTCCCCTTCCAGGGCGGGGACAGCCTACGAGCAGTACTTC. The chain couples TRBV18 to TRBJ2-7; tentative D call: TRBD1 (7 bases). The ends were cut back, 6 bases at V and 2 bases at J, with 20 bases in the middle. The CDR3 is 16 residues long. CDR1 is KGHSH and CDR2 is LQKENI in the germline V gene.

V usage is TRBV4-2 and J usage is TRBJ2-2, with TRBD1 identical over 7 bases. The trim removed 1 base at V and 3 bases at J, leaving 2 bases unmatched. CDR1 and CDR2 (germline): LGHNA, YNFKEQ. This CDR3 comprises 15 residues. CDR3 nucleotide sequence: TGTGCCAGCAGCCAAGGAGGGGGCGACACCGGGGAGCTGTTTTTT. It yields the protein CASSQGGGDTGELFF.

The J gene is TRBJ2-1, the V gene TRBV2; 8 nucleotides match TRBD2. The CDR3 has 14 residues. From germline, CDR1 is SNHLY and CDR2 FYNNEI. Trimming removed 7 bases from V and 8 bases from J; junction bases left unmatched: 10. CDR3 bases: TGTGCCAGCAAGCCCATCGGGGGGGGACATGAGCAGTTCTTC. This sequence encodes CASKPIGGGHEQFF.

With respect to this clone: Other DNA sequences in the sample encode the same CDR3. The chain is built from TRBV19 and TRBJ1-5, with a possible D match to TRBD1 (5 bases). Trimming pared 3 bases from V and 7 bases from J, leaving 13 bases between. Germline lookup yields CDR1 LNHDA and CDR2 SQIVND (reference sequence). The CDR3 has 14 amino acids. CDR3 residues: CASSMGQGGQPQHF. Written as DNA, the CDR3 is TGTGCCAGTAGTATGGGGCAGGGAGGGCAGCCCCAGCATTTT.

The J gene is TRBJ2-1, the V gene TRBV19; maybe TRBD1 (5 bases). Germline-derived CDR1 and CDR2 are LNHDA and SQIVND (reference sequence). The CDR3 is 12 residues long. Trimming removed 5 bases at V and 10 bases at J, with 12 bases between. Here the CDR3 reads CASSGKGHEQFF. In nucleotides, the CDR3 is TGTGCCAGTAGTGGGAAGGGGCACGAGCAGTTCTTC. Variable domain in full (rest from reference TRBV19 and TRBJ2-1): DGGITQSPKYLFRKEGQNVTLSCEQNLNHDAMYWYRQDPGQGLRLIYYSQIVNDFQKGDIAEGYSVSREKKESFPLTVTSAQKNPTAFYLCASSGKGHEQFFGPGTRLTVL.

This chain joins TRBV24-1 and TRBJ2-3; tentative D call: TRBD2 (6 bases). The ends were cut back, 3 bases at V and 6 bases at J, with 15 bases in the middle. The germline V gene has CDR1 KGHDR and CDR2 SFDVKD. This CDR3 has 15 residues. The CDR3 bases are TGTGCCACCAGTGATACAAGAGAAGGAGGGGATACGCAGTATTTT. It encodes CATSDTREGGDTQYF.

Only a few counts were recorded for this clone. This chain joins TRBV14 and TRBJ1-1; D remains ambiguous. Germline loops: CDR1 SGHDN, CDR2 FVKESK. V lost 3 bases, J lost 3 bases, and 8 bases lay in between. The CDR3 is 13 amino acids. This CDR3 reads CASSHAPDTEAFF. The CDR3, as DNA: TGTGCCAGCAGCCATGCTCCGGACACTGAAGCTTTCTTT.

The chain carries TRBV19 and TRBJ1-1, with D perhaps TRBD1 (5 bases). The V end lost 3 bases, the J end lost 6 bases, and 14 bases lay between the germline ends. Germline CDR1 reads LNHDA; CDR2 reads SQIVND (reference sequence). This CDR3 contains 14 residues. The CDR3 here is CASSIGQGGPEAFF. DNA for the CDR3: TGTGCCAGTAGTATTGGGCAGGGCGGCCCTGAAGCTTTCTTT. Full variable domain (outside the CDR3, taken from reference TRBV19 and TRBJ1-1): DGGITQSPKYLFRKEGQNVTLSCEQNLNHDAMYWYRQDPGQGLRLIYYSQIVNDFQKGDIAEGYSVSREKKESFPLTVTSAQKNPTAFYLCASSIGQGGPEAFFGQGTRLTVV.

This chain links TRBV5-4 with TRBJ2-5, with 12 bases fitting TRBD2. Germline V gene data show CDR1 as SGHNT and CDR2 as YYREEE (reference sequence). The CDR3 has 16 amino acids. The V gene end was trimmed by 4 bases and the J gene end by 5 bases; junction bases not matched to a gene: 9. The CDR3 nucleotides read TGTGCCAGCAGCCCACCTAGCGGGAGGGCCCCGGAGACCCAGTACTTC. It translates to CASSPPSGRAPETQYF. Full variable domain (remainder filled in from reference TRBV5-4 and TRBJ2-5): ETGVTQSPTHLIKTRGQQVTLRCSSQSGHNTVSWYQQALGQGPQFIFQYYREEENGRGNFPPRFSGLQFPNYSSELNVNALELDDSALYLCASSPPSGRAPETQYFGPGTRLLVL.

This chain links TRBV11-2 with TRBJ1-1, with a possible D match to TRBD1 (6 bases). Germline lookup yields CDR1 SGHAT and CDR2 FQNNGV. The ends were cut back, 5 bases at V and 2 bases at J, with 18 bases in the middle. This CDR3 is built from 16 residues. The CDR3 DNA is TGTGCCAGCAGCCCAATGGGGGCAGGGGCAAACACTGAAGCTTTCTTT. Translated: CASSPMGAGANTEAFF.

The gene calls are TRBV4-2 and TRBJ1-3; TRBD1 matches 7 bases. Germline assignment: CDR1 LGHNA and CDR2 YNFKEQ. Trimming took 3 bases from V and 4 from J; bases not matched to a gene: 6. The CDR3 is 15 residues long. The CDR3 coding sequence is TGTGCCAGCAGCCAGGCCGGGACAGAGGGAAACACCATATATTTT. This gives the protein CASSQAGTEGNTIYF.

This chain joins TRBV6-6 and TRBJ2-3; 7 bases line up with TRBD1. Germline assignment: CDR1 MNHNY and CDR2 SVGAGI (reference sequence). This CDR3 spans 15 amino acids. The trim removed 3 bases at V and 4 bases at J, leaving 7 bases unmatched. The CDR3, as DNA: TGTGCCAGCAGTTATCGGACAGGTATCGCAGATACGCAGTATTTT. It codes for CASSYRTGIADTQYF.

The chain employs TRBV4-2 and TRBJ2-2; 8 bases map to TRBD1. This CDR3 spans 16 amino acids. The V gene's germline CDR1 is LGHNA and CDR2 YNFKEQ. Trimming took 0 bases from V and 6 from J; bases not matched to a gene: 6. The CDR3 protein is CASSQDRAQGAGELFF. The CDR3 region has the DNA TGTGCCAGCAGCCAAGACAGGGCACAGGGGGCCGGGGAGCTGTTTTTT.

This clone was counted ten times or more. The chain is built from TRBV2 and TRBJ2-5, with D possibly TRBD2 on 5 matching bases. CDR1 and CDR2 from the germline V gene are SNHLY and FYNNEI. CDR3 length: 13 amino acids. V was trimmed by 4 bases and J by 4 bases, leaving 10 bases between them. The DNA of the CDR3 is TGTGCCAGCAGTGGGGCTGGGAGAGAGACCCAGTACTTC. It translates to CASSGAGRETQYF.

This chain uses TRBV7-2 with TRBJ1-5; 7 bases map to TRBD1. V dropped 2 bases and J dropped 2; count of bases not matched to a gene: 6. Germline assignment: CDR1 SGHTA and CDR2 FQGNSA. This CDR3 is built from 16 residues. This chain's CDR3 is CASSLSSGTGNQPQHF. The CDR3 bases are TGTGCCAGCAGCTTATCGTCCGGGACAGGCAATCAGCCCCAGCATTTT. Full variable domain (remainder filled in from reference TRBV7-2 and TRBJ1-5): GAGVSQSPSNKVTEKGKDVELRCDPISGHTALYWYRQSLGQGLEFLIYFQGNSAPDKSGLPSDRFSAERTGGSVSTLTIQRTQQEDSAVYLCASSLSSGTGNQPQHFGDGTRLSIL.